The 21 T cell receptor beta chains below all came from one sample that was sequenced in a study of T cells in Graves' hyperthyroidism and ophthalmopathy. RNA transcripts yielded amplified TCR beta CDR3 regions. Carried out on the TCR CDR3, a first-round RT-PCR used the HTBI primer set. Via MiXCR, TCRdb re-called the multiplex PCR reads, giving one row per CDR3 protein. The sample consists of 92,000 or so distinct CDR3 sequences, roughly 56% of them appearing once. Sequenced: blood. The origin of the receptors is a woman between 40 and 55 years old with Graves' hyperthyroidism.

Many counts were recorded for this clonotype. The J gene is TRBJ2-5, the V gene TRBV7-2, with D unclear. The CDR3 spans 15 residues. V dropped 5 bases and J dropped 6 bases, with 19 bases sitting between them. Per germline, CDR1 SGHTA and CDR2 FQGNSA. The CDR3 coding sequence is TGTGCCAGCAGCCAAAGTGTCGGTACTTACAAGACCCAGTACTTC. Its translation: CASSQSVGTYKTQYF. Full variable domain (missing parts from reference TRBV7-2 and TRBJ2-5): GAGVSQSPSNKVTEKGKDVELRCDPISGHTALYWYRQSLGQGLEFLIYFQGNSAPDKSGLPSDRFSAERTGGSVSTLTIQRTQQEDSAVYLCASSQSVGTYKTQYFGPGTRLLVL.

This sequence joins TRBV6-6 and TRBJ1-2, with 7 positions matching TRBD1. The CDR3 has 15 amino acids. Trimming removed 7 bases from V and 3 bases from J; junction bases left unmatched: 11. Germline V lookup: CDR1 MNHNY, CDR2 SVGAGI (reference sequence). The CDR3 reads CASKRNSGQDYGYTF. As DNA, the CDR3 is TGTGCCAGCAAGAGAAACTCTGGACAGGACTATGGCTACACCTTC.

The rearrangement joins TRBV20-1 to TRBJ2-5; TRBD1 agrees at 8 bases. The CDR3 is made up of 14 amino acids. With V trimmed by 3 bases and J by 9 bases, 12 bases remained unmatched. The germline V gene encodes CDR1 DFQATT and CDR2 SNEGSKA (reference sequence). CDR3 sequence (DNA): TGCAGTGCTAGGGGGAGACAGGGGTATCAGCCCCAGTACTTC. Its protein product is CSARGRQGYQPQYF.

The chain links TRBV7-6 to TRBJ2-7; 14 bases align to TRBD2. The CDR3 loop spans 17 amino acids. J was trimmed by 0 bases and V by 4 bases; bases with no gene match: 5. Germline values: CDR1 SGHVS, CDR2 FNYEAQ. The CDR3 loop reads CASSWGLAGAHSYEQYF. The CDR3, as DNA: TGTGCCAGCAGCTGGGGACTAGCGGGAGCCCACTCCTACGAGCAGTACTTC.

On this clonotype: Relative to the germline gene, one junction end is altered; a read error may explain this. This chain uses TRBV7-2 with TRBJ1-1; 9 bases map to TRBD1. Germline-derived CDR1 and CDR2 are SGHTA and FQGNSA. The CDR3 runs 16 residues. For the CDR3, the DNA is TGTGCCAGCAGTACGCCGGGGGGACAGGGTCCCACTGGAGCTTTCTTT. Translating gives CASSTPGGQGPTGAFF.

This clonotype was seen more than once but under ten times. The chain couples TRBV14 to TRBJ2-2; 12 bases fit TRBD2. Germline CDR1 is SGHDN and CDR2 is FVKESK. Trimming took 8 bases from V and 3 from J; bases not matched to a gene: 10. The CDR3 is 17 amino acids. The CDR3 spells CASSAGLAGPHTGELFF. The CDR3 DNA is TGTGCCAGCTCAGCCGGACTAGCGGGACCACACACCGGGGAGCTGTTTTTT.

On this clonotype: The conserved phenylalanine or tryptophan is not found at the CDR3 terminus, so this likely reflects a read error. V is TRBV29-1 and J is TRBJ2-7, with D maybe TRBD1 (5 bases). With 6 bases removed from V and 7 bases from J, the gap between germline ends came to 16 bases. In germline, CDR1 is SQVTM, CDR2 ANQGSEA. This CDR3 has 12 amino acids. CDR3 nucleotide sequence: TGCAGCGTCGTAGGGGCGGCAGGAGAGCAGTACCTC. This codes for CSVVGAAGEQYL.

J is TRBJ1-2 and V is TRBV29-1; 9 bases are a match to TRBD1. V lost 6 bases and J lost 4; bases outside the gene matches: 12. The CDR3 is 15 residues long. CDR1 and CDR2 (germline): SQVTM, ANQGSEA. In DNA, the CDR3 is TGCAGCGTAGGAACAGGGGGCGCGGGCGTCTATGGCTACACCTTC. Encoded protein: CSVGTGGAGVYGYTF.

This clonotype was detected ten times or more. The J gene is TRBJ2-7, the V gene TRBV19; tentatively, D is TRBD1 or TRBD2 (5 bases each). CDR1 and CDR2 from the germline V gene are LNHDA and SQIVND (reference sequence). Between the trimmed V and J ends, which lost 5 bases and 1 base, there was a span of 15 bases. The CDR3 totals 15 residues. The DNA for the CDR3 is TGTGCCAGTAGTTCACACCGGGACGGGTCCTACGAGCAGTACTTC. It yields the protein CASSSHRDGSYEQYF.

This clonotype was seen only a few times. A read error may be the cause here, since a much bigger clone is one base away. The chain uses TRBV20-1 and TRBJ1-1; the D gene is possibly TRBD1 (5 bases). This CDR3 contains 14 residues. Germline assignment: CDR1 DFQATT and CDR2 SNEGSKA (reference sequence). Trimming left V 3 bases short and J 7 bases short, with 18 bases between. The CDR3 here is CSARDTGTQVEAFF. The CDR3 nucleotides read TGCAGTGCTAGGGATACCGGGACCCAGGTTGAAGCTTTCTTT.

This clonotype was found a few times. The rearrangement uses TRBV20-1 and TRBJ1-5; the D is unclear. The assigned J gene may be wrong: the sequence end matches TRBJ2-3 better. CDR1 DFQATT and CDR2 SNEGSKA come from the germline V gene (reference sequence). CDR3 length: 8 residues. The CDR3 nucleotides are TGCAGTGCTAGAGCCCAGTATTTT. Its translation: CSARAQYF.

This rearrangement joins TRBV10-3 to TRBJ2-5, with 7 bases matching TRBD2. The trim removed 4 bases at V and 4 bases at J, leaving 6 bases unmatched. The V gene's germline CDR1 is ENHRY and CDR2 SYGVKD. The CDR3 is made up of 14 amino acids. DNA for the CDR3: TGTGCCATCAGTGGAGCGGGAATGGGAGAGACCCAGTACTTC. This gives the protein CAISGAGMGETQYF.

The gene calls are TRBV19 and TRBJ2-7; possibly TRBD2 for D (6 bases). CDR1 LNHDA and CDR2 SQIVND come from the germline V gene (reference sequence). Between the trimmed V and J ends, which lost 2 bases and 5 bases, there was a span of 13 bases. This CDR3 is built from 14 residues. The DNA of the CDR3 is TGTGCCAGTAGTATAAAAGGAGGGACGCACGAGCAGTACTTC. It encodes CASSIKGGTHEQYF. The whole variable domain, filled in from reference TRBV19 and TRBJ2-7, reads DGGITQSPKYLFRKEGQNVTLSCEQNLNHDAMYWYRQDPGQGLRLIYYSQIVNDFQKGDIAEGYSVSREKKESFPLTVTSAQKNPTAFYLCASSIKGGTHEQYFGPGTRLTVT.

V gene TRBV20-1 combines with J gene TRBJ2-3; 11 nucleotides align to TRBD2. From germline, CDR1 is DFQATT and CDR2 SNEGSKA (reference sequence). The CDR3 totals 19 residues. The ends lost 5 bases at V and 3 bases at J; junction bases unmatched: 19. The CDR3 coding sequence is TGCAGTGCTGGAGCGCTATTAGCGGGAGGGCCCCAAGGGACAGATACGCAGTATTTT. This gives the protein CSAGALLAGGPQGTDTQYF.

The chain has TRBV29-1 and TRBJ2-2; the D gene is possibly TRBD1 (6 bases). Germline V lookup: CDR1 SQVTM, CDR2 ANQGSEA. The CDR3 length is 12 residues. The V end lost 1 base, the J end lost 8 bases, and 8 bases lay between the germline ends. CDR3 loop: CSVEGGTGELFF. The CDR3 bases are TGCAGCGTTGAAGGGGGGACAGGGGAGCTGTTTTTT.

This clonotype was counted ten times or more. CDR3 in amino acids: CASSFRDFNSPLHF. The CDR3 DNA reads TGCGCCAGCAGCTTCCGGGACTTTAATTCACCCCTCCACTTT. The V call is TRBV5-1, the J call TRBJ1-6; tentatively, D is TRBD1 (5 bases). Between the trimmed V and J ends, which lost 2 bases and 6 bases, there was a span of 9 bases. Germline V gene data show CDR1 as SGHRS and CDR2 as YFSETQ. The CDR3 is made up of 14 amino acids. The full variable domain, with the rest looked up from reference TRBV5-1 and TRBJ1-6, is KAGVTQTPRYLIKTRGQQVTLSCSPISGHRSVSWYQQTPGQGLQFLFEYFSETQRNKGNFPGRFSGRQFSNSRSEMNVSTLELGDSALYLCASSFRDFNSPLHFGNGTRLTVT.

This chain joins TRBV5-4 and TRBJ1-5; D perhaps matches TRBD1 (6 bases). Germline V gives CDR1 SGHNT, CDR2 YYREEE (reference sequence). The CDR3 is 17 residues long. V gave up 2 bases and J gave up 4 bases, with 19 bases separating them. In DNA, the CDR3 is TGTGCCAGCAGCTTCTTTGGTAAAGGGACATCAAATCAGCCCCAGCATTTT. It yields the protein CASSFFGKGTSNQPQHF.

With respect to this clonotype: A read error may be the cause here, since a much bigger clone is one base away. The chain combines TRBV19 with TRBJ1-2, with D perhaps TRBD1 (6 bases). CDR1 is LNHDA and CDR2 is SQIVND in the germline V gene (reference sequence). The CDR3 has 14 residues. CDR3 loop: CASSIDGTRGGCTF. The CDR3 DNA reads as TGTGCCAGTAGTATAGATGGGACAAGAGGTGGCTGCACCTTC. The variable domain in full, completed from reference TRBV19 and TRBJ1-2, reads DGGITQSPKYLFRKEGQNVTLSCEQNLNHDAMYWYRQDPGQGLRLIYYSQIVNDFQKGDIAEGYSVSREKKESFPLTVTSAQKNPTAFYLCASSIDGTRGGCTFGSGTRLTVV.

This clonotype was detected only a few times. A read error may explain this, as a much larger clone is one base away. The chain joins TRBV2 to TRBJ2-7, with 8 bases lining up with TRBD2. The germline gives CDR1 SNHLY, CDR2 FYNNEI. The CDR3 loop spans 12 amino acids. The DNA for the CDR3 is TGTGCCAACAGTGACGGGAGGGTCGAGCAGTACTTC. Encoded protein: CANSDGRVEQYF.

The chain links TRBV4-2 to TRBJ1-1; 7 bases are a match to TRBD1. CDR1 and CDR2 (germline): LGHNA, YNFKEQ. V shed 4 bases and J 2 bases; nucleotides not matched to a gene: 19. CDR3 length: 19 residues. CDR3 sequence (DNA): TGTGCCAGCAGCCTCTCGGGGTGGCTCTCCGGGACAGTTAACACTGAAGCTTTCTTT. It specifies CASSLSGWLSGTVNTEAFF.

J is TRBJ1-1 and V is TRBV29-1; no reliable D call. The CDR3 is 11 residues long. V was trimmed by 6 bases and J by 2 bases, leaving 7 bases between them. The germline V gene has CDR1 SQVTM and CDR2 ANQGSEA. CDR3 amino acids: CSVLGNTEAFF. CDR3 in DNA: TGCAGCGTGCTAGGAAACACTGAAGCTTTCTTT.